This TCR beta chain was obtained from a study of blood T cell repertoires in COVID-19. Overall study: The United States, Italy and Spain were the sources of the acute and convalescent COVID-19 samples. T cells, B-cell-depleted T cells, or PBMCs supplied cDNA or gDNA.

Source study methods: The assay estimated nucleated cells by amplifying reference gene primers. TCRdb's table, derived via immunoSEQ multiplex PCR, lists solely in-frame clones and lacks some. The V and J calls and clone size were taken over from that table, and D and trimming were inferred from the DNA. The sample comprises approximately 190,000 clones, nearly 90% of which are singletons, and roughly a fifth rests with the top ten. The CDR3 runs to 13 residues. V lost 6 bases, J lost 8 bases, and 6 bases stayed unmatched. From germline, CDR1 is SGHRS and CDR2 YFSETQ. The chain uses TRBV5-1 and TRBJ1-4; 8 nucleotides match TRBD1. Sequencing used peripheral blood. This sequence originates from a man in his 60s with active or convalescent COVID-19. CDR3 amino acids: CASTFDRGEKLFF. The CDR3 region has the DNA TGCGCCAGCACCTTTGACAGGGGCGAAAAACTGTTTTTT. Supplemented by reference TRBV5-1 and TRBJ1-4, the full variable domain reads KAGVTQTPRYLIKTRGQQVTLSCSPISGHRSVSWYQQTPGQGLQFLFEYFSETQRNKGNFPGRFSGRQFSNSRSEMNVSTLELGDSALYLCASTFDRGEKLFFGSGTQLSVL.